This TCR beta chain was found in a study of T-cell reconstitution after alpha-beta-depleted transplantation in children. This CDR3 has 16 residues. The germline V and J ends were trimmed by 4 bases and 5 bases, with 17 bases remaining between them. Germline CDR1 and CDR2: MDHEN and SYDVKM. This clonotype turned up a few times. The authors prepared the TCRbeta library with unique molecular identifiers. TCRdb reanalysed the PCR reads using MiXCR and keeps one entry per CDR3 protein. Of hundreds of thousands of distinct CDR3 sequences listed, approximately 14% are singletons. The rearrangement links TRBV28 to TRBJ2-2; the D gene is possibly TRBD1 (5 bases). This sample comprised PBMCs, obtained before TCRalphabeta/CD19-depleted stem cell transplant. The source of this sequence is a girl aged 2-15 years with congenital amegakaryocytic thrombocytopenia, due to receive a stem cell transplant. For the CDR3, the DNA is TGTGCCAGCAGTTCTGCGGCAGCCAAGGGGACCGGGGAGCTGTTTTTT. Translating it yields CASSSAAAKGTGELFF.